This section outlines one T cell receptor beta chain sequence together with its context. Its antigen is not identified. The data originate from a study of PD-1 blockade in classical Hodgkin lymphoma. This table comes from immunoSEQ multiplex PCR, and its TCRdb copy is limited to in-frame clones, with some not included. Of about 93,000 clones detected, roughly 79% appear once; the ten largest clones hold roughly 15%. Trimming cost V 6 bases and J 2 bases; bases outside gene matches: 4. Germline values: CDR1 MNHNS, CDR2 SASEGT. The CDR3 extends over 14 amino acids. Autologous stem cell transplantation was followed by relapse in every patient, and brentuximab vedotin exposure varied. Broader study findings: Similar baseline diversity was found in complete responders and newly diagnosed patients. Newly diagnosed patients reportedly had lower baseline TCR diversity than healthy donors.

This receptor was obtained from a human donor with classical Hodgkin lymphoma. The specimen was peripheral blood mononuclear cells (PBMCs), collected before the second cycle of nivolumab. The V call is TRBV6-1, the J call TRBJ2-3; TRBD2 matches 8 bases. The CDR3 spells CASRSGSATDTQYF. The CDR3 DNA is TGTGCCAGCAGGAGCGGGAGCGCCACAGATACGCAGTATTTT.